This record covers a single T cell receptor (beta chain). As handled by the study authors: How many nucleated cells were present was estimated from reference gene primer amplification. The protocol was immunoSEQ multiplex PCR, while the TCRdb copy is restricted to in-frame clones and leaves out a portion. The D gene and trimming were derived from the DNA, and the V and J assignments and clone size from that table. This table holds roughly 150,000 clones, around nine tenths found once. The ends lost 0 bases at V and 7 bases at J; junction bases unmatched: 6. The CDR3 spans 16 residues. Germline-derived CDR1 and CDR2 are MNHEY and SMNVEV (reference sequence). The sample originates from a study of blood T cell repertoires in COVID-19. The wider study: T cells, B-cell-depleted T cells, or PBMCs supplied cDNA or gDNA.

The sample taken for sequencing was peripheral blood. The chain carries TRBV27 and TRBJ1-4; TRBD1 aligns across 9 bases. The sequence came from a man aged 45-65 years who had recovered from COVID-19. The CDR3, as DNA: TGTGCCAGCAGTTTATCCTACAGGGGGCTAGGTGAAAAACTGTTTTTT. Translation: CASSLSYRGLGEKLFF.